A selection of T cell receptor beta chains follows, all from one sample in a study of OX40 agonist ivuxolimab in advanced cancers. Method: immunoSEQ multiplex PCR; TCRdb's copy keeps in-frame clones and lacks some. The sample has under 90,000 clones; around 85% are singletons. The sample here was CD4+ or CD8+ T cells sorted from blood, taken in a trial of the OX40 agonist ivuxolimab. These receptors came from an adult with an advanced solid tumor such as melanoma, head and neck, liver or kidney cancer. Both conserved end residues are part of each CDR3. A D gene is named only where the DNA matches it firmly. Not every row has a clone size; where given, it reads once, few, many or a size class.

size,D,J,V,CDR3,DNA
.,TRBD2,TRBJ2-7,TRBV7-2,CASTQAGGYEQYF,TGTGCCAGCACCCAAGCGGGGGGCTACGAGCAGTACTTC
.,TRBD2,TRBJ2-5,TRBV30,CAWSPTSGGETQYF,TGTGCCTGGAGTCCGACTAGCGGTGGAGAGACCCAGTACTTC
once,.,TRBJ1-2,TRBV6-5,CASSYFGRAARGYTF,TGTGCCAGCAGTTACTTCGGCAGGGCTGCCCGAGGCTACACCTTC
few,.,TRBJ1-3,TRBV7-6,CASSSAGRTYSGNTIYF,TGTGCCAGCAGCTCCGCGGGCCGCACCTACTCTGGAAACACCATATATTTT
.,.,TRBJ1-4,TRBV25-1,CASSDRKAQELFF,TGTGCCAGCAGTGACCGAAAGGCGCAGGAACTGTTTTTT
.,.,TRBJ1-2,TRBV28,CASSPSGYGYTF,TGTGCCAGCAGCCCTTCCGGATATGGCTACACCTTC
.,.,TRBJ2-7,TRBV6-5,CASSLNYEQYF,TGTGCCAGCAGTCTCAACTACGAGCAGTACTTC
.,TRBD1,TRBJ1-4,TRBV5-1,CASSFGGTGNEKLFF,TGCGCCAGCAGCTTTGGTGGGACAGGTAATGAAAAACTGTTTTTT
.,.,TRBJ2-2,TRBV7-8,CASSFQYRNTGELFF,TGTGCCAGCAGCTTTCAATATCGGAACACCGGGGAGCTGTTTTTT
.,.,TRBJ2-3,TRBV2,CASSEAGDTQYF,TGTGCCAGCAGTGAGGCGGGTGATACGCAGTATTTT
.,TRBD1,TRBJ2-7,TRBV14,CASSQDRGQGNSYEQYF,TGTGCCAGCAGCCAAGATCGGGGACAGGGAAACTCCTACGAGCAGTACTTC
.,.,TRBJ2-1,TRBV5-1,CASSFPGGDEQFF,TGCGCCAGCAGCTTCCCGGGGGGCGATGAGCAGTTCTTC
.,.,TRBJ2-6,TRBV27,CASLGGRGPPSGANVLTF,TGTGCCAGCCTGGGAGGCAGGGGCCCCCCCTCTGGGGCCAACGTCCTGACTTTC
few,.,TRBJ1-1,TRBV6-1,CASRDDRNTEAFF,TGTGCCAGCAGGGACGACAGGAACACTGAAGCTTTCTTT
.,.,TRBJ2-1,TRBV11-2,CASSLIRSGEQFF,TGTGCCAGCAGCTTAATTAGAAGTGGTGAGCAGTTCTTC
.,.,TRBJ2-5,TRBV18,CASSPLAKQETQYF,TGTGCCAGCTCACCATTGGCTAAACAAGAGACCCAGTACTTC
once,.,TRBJ1-4,TRBV6-5,CAAGRAAEKLFF,TGTGCCGCTGGCAGGGCGGCGGAAAAACTGTTTTTT
.,.,TRBJ1-3,TRBV6-1,CASSSSGRGGNTIYF,TGTGCCAGCAGCAGCTCTGGTCGGGGTGGAAACACCATATATTTT
.,TRBD1,TRBJ1-2,TRBV9,CASSTGEAYGYTF,TGTGCCAGCAGCACAGGGGAAGCCTATGGCTACACCTTC
.,.,TRBJ1-2,TRBV27,CASRKPGGGYGYTF,TGTGCCAGCAGGAAACCCGGGGGAGGCTATGGCTACACCTTC
few,TRBD1,TRBJ2-7,TRBV5-5,CASSLSPGQYYEQYF,TGTGCCAGCAGCTTGTCCCCGGGACAGTACTACGAGCAGTACTTC
.,TRBD1,TRBJ1-5,TRBV28,CASSFYQMGRDRGSFGNQPQHF,TGTGCCAGCAGTTTTTATCAGATGGGGCGGGACAGGGGGTCCTTCGGCAATCAGCCCCAGCATTTT
.,TRBD1,TRBJ1-6,TRBV7-8,CASSLTWDSNSPLHF,TGTGCCAGCAGCCTAACTTGGGACAGTAATTCACCCCTCCACTTT
few,.,TRBJ2-7,TRBV21-1,CASSPHRTGPIGQYF,TGTGCCAGCAGCCCTCATAGGACAGGGCCGATCGGGCAGTACTTC
.,TRBD2,TRBJ2-5,TRBV2,CASSRSSGGETQYF,TGTGCCAGCAGCAGATCTAGCGGGGGGGAGACCCAGTACTTC
.,TRBD1,TRBJ1-1,TRBV18,CASSQMTGEGTEAFF,TGTGCCAGCTCACAGATGACAGGGGAGGGCACTGAAGCTTTCTTT
.,TRBD1,TRBJ1-1,TRBV6-1,CASSEPQGGEVHTEAFF,TGTGCCAGCAGTGAACCCCAGGGGGGTGAGGTGCACACTGAAGCTTTCTTT
.,.,TRBJ2-3,TRBV5-1,CASSLDMVNTQYF,TGCGCCAGCAGTCTTGATATGGTCAATACGCAGTATTTT
.,.,TRBJ1-4,TRBV2,CASSAGTKEEKLFF,TGTGCCAGCAGTGCCGGGACAAAGGAAGAAAAACTGTTTTTT
.,.,TRBJ2-1,TRBV27,CASSLYGVIYNEQFF,TGTGCCAGCAGTTTATATGGCGTTATTTACAATGAGCAGTTCTTC
.,TRBD1,TRBJ2-7,TRBV4-1,CASSHPGQGSGEQYF,TGCGCCAGCAGCCACCCGGGACAGGGGTCTGGGGAGCAGTACTTC